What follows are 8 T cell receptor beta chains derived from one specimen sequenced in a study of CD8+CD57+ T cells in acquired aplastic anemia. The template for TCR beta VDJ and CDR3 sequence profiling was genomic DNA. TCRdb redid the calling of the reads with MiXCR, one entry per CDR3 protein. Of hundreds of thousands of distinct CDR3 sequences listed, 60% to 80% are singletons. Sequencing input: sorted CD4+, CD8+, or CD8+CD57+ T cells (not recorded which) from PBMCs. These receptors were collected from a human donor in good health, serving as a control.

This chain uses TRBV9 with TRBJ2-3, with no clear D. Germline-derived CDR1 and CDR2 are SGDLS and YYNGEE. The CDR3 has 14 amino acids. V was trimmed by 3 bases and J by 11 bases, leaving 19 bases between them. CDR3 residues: CASSELFSTSRQYF. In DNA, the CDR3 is TGTGCCAGCAGCGAATTGTTTAGCACTTCTAGGCAGTATTTT.

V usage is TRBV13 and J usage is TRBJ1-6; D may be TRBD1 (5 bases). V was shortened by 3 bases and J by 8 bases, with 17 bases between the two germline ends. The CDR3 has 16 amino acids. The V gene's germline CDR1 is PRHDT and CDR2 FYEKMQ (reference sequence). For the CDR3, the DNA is TGTGCCAGCAGCTTGGATAACACAGGACATTATTCACCCCTCCACTTT. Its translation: CASSLDNTGHYSPLHF.

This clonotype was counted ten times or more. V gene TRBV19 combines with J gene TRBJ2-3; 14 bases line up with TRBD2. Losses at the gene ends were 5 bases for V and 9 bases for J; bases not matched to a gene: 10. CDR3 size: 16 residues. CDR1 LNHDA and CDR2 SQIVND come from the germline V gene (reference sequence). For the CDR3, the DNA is TGTGCCAGTAGTCCACCTAAGACTAGCGGGGGGGCAACGCAGTATTTT. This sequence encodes CASSPPKTSGGATQYF.

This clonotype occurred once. The CDR3 nucleotides read TGTGCCACCAGTGACTTGGCGACAAGGCAAGTACAAGCTTTCTTT. Its translation: CATSDLATRQVQAFF. V usage is TRBV24-1 and J usage is TRBJ1-1; D not resolved. V gave up 4 bases and J gave up 9 bases, with 20 bases separating them. CDR3 length: 15 amino acids. Germline V gene sequence: CDR1 KGHDR, CDR2 SFDVKD.

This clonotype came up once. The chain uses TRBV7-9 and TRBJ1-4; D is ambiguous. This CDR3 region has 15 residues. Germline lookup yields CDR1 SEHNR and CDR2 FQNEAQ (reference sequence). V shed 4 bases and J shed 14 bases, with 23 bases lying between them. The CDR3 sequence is CASSSKRGVCETLFF. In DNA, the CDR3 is TGTGCCAGCAGCTCGAAGCGAGGAGTATGTGAAACCCTGTTTTTT.

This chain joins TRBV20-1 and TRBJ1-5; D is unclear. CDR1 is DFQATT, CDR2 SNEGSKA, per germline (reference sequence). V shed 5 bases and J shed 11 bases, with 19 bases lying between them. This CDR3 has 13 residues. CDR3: CSAPLTDTQSQHF. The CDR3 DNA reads TGCAGTGCTCCTTTAACAGATACGCAGTCCCAGCATTTT.

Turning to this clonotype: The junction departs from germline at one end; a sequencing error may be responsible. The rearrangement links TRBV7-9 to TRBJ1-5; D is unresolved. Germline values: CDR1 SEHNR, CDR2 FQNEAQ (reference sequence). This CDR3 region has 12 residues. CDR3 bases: TGTGCCAGCAGCTCCATGAATCAGCCCCAGCGTTTT. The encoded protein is CASSSMNQPQRF.

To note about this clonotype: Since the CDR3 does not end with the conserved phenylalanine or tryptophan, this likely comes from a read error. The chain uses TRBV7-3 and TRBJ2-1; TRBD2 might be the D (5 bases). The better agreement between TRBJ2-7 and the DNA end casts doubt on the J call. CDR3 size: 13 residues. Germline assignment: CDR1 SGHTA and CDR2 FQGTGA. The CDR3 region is CASSLDTARGQYT. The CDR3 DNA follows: TGTGCCAGCAGCCTAGACACAGCCCGGGGGCAGTACACC.